This T cell receptor (beta chain) was recorded in a study of cytotoxic CD8 clonotypes in ibrutinib-treated CLL (dated by TCRdb to the early 2020s). With regard to the full study: The cohort had ten to twelve relapsed/refractory and around 15 treatment-naive patients; under 18 were IGHV unmutated. An average of around 250,000 productive templates and 80,000 to 100,000 productive rearrangements was obtained per sample. Cryopreserved peripheral blood mononuclear cells were obtained prior to treatment, at the time of response, and at either disease progression or sustained remission. Every sample from remission and from progressive disease was obtained while the patients were still on ibrutinib. Responses were partial in about 25 patients and complete in 2; after median around 66 months follow-up, some 14 stayed in remission and roughly twelve progressed. Of the approximately 90 people in the trial, about two dozen had longitudinal samples available. The response samples were drawn at a median of 12 months into treatment, with a range of about 6 to 36 months.

Points on this clone: Its antigen remains undetermined. Per-nucleotide qualities are absent, and no much larger clonotype sits a single base away.

Reading the germline V gene gives CDR1 SGHRS and CDR2 YFSETQ. The CDR3 runs 13 residues from the cysteine to the phenylalanine. Only CDR3 DNA is held: 39 bases, read in frame from base 1. V loses 1 base of germline sequence and J loses 6 bases, and the interval between the two ends is 10 bases. A MiSeq instrument was used for deep resolution sequencing, which targeted depths ranging from 1 in 1 million up to 1 in 200,000 T cells, with coverage averaging 10x for each clonotype. TCR beta libraries were generated with the immunoSEQ hsTCRB Kit. The authors' analysis ran thus. The data were analyzed with ImmunoSEQ Analyzer and ImmunoSEQ Data Assistant, and V, D and J gene assignments followed IMGT definitions. Clonality, with values ranging from 0 to 1, was calculated as one minus the normalized Shannon entropy of productive rearrangement frequencies. Public clonotype analysis was restricted to overrepresented clonotypes comprising at least 0.05% of each patient's repertoire. About twelve repertoires from age-matched healthy donors, obtained from immuneACCESS, served as clonality controls. Here the immuneACCESS table is served through TCRdb, limited to in-frame sequences with V and J called. Missing clones are a known gap in these copies; in checked studies unresolved V genes cover under half, and the rest lacks a known reason. For V, J and clone size, that table is used; D and trimming come from the DNA. Within this sample are over 250,000 clones, with around 69% of them counted one time only. The ten largest clones capture roughly 5.7% of the sample.

Here is what the overall study found, with its caveats: Baseline clonality exceeded that of age-matched healthy donors and correlated strongly with circulating CD8+ T-cell counts. An increase in clonality was observed at ibrutinib response, with clonality remaining stable during sustained remission and falling back toward baseline at progression. Public clonotypes were found to be uncommon and were observed to contract or remain stable during treatment; the increase in clonality was shown to reflect expansion of private clonotypes at ibrutinib response. Sustained-remission and progressing patients did not have matched sampling times, and lymph node repertoires were not examined.

The intended sense of this specimen's time point label: progressive disease on ibrutinib. For TCR beta library preparation, roughly 2.1 micrograms of genomic DNA was extracted from cryopreserved PBMCs. High-throughput TCR beta sequencing was performed on longitudinal blood samples from CLL patients receiving ibrutinib monotherapy. The patients were enrolled in a single-center, open-label phase 2 trial of ibrutinib monotherapy. The rearranged segments are TRBV5-1 and TRBJ1-2, with the D gene uncertain. This sequence was found in a human donor with chronic lymphocytic leukemia. This specimen consisted of PBMCs, obtained at disease progression, from a patient treated with ibrutinib. The nucleotides read TGCGCCAGCAGCTTGTCCGGCAGTAATGGCTACACCTTC. Translated, it gives CASSLSGSNGYTF.